The 5 T cell receptor beta chains reported below all come from one sample, sequenced in a study of blood T cell repertoires in COVID-19. Sequenced by immunoSEQ multiplex PCR; TCRdb stores in-frame clones only, minus some. The sample lists approximately 73,000 clones; about nine tenths were seen once. Sequenced: peripheral blood. All receptors come from a woman in her fifties or sixties with acute or convalescent COVID-19.

This clone was seen only a few times. The V gene is TRBV15, the J gene TRBJ1-4; no definite D call. Trimming pared 2 bases from V and 2 bases from J, leaving 12 bases between. The CDR3 is 16 residues long. Germline values: CDR1 LNHNV, CDR2 YYDKDF (reference sequence). The CDR3 loop reads CATSRSAEITNEKLFF. In nucleotides, the CDR3 is TGTGCCACCAGCAGAAGTGCCGAGATTACTAATGAAAAACTGTTTTTT.

This chain uses TRBV5-1 with TRBJ2-7, with 10 bases identical to TRBD1. The trim removed 5 bases at V and 2 bases at J, leaving 7 bases unmatched. The CDR3 totals 15 residues. Looked up from germline, CDR1 is SGHRS and CDR2 is YFSETQ. In DNA, the CDR3 is TGCGCCAGCAGGTATACCGGGACAGGGGCCTACGAGCAGTACTTC. Residues: CASRYTGTGAYEQYF.

The rearrangement links TRBV29-1 to TRBJ1-3, with D uncertain. In germline, CDR1 is SQVTM, CDR2 ANQGSEA. The CDR3 is 13 amino acids. With 5 bases removed from V and 1 base from J, the gap between germline ends came to 9 bases. The CDR3 region is CSVLAGSGNTIYF. In DNA, the CDR3 is TGCAGCGTTCTGGCTGGTTCTGGAAACACCATATATTTT.

The rearrangement joins TRBV4-2 to TRBJ1-5; TRBD1 might be the D (6 bases). Looked up from germline, CDR1 is LGHNA and CDR2 is YNFKEQ. V lost 3 bases, J lost 2 bases, and 8 bases lay in between. This CDR3 has 14 residues. CDR3 region: CASSQDSRNQPQHF. CDR3 in DNA: TGTGCCAGCAGCCAGGACAGCCGCAATCAGCCCCAGCATTTT.

The chain uses TRBV6-2 or TRBV6-3 and TRBJ2-5, with TRBD1 matching over 7 bases. V lost 6 bases and J lost 0; bases outside the gene matches: 4. In germline, CDR1 is MNHEY, CDR2 SVGEGT. This CDR3 has 14 amino acids. This CDR3 is CASSLGTDQETQYF. CDR3 nucleotide sequence: TGTGCCAGCAGCCTCGGGACAGACCAAGAGACCCAGTACTTC.